Here is one TCR beta chain with its context. In this sample, this clonotype turned up many times. Its antigen is not yet known. The record has no base qualities; no much larger clone is one base away. The germline V gene (reference sequence) yields DFQATT for CDR1 and SNEGSKA for CDR2. Ends trimmed: V by 6 bases, J by 9 bases; bases unmatched to a gene: 8. The cysteine opens and the phenylalanine closes a CDR3 of 14 amino acids. Only the CDR3 DNA is retained, 42 bases long and in frame from the first base. The data derive from a study of T-cell memory formation after mild COVID-19 (dated by TCRdb to the early 2020s). For the study in its entirety: TCR sequence clusters from the two donors were found to be largely donor specific. T-cell clones expanding and contracting after mild COVID-19 in a couple of donors were tracked by longitudinal TCRalpha and TCRbeta repertoire sequencing. The cohort comprised two young, previously healthy adult volunteers, one female and one male.

What the work shows at the level of the full study, not this receptor alone: Only two mild cases were covered in the study, and larger cohorts including severe cases with pre-infection samples were considered necessary. The detection of some responding clones in pre-infection memory suggests that pre-existing cross-reactive memory T cells joined the SARS-CoV-2 response. From day 15 to 85, contracting clones showed balanced CD4/CD8 phenotypes, whereas a second wave of clones that expanded from day 15 to 37 leaned towards CD4+. Contracting CD4+ clones were located mainly in the CM and EM memory subsets, whereas CD8+ clones were found to be enriched in EMRA. SARS-CoV-2 specificity was not confirmed for the second-wave clones peaking on day 37.

Ficoll-Paque density gradient centrifugation was the method used to isolate PBMCs. The instrument given in TCRdb is Illumina NovaSeq 6000. Using 5'RACE with constant-segment primers, TCRalpha and TCRbeta cDNA libraries were constructed, with sample barcodes and unique molecular identifiers added in the process. RNA was extracted from every sample with Trizol reagent. Amplification of the libraries took two PCR steps, and the second step added a second sample barcode plus Illumina TruSeq adapters. Sequencing of libraries was performed on an Illumina NovaSeq with 2 x 150 bp paired-end reads. The authors processed their data as follows. Reads were demultiplexed and collapsed into UMI-guided consensus sequences with migec v1.2.7. Using mixcr v2.1.11, UMI consensuses were aligned to TRA and TRB V and J templates and then assembled into clonotypes. Clonotypes were classified as expanded or contracted when called significant by both edgeR and NoisET, with noise models trained on biological replicates. For edgeR calls, a false discovery rate-adjusted p below 0.01 and a log2 fold-change threshold of 1 were applied. As an exploratory analysis of dynamics, max-normalized trajectories of the 1000 most abundant clonotypes were examined by PCA with hierarchical clustering. The CD4 or CD8 phenotype of responding clones was assigned using the separately sequenced CD4+ and CD8+ repertoires. TCRdb itself trimmed the public reads at Q25 with fastp, ran MiXCR and retained productive beta chains. Rows with a matching CDR3 protein are joined into one entry that keeps the most common DNA and genes. It is TCRdb's table, rather than the study itself, that gives the V and J calls and clone size. This sample lists around 470,000 distinct CDR3 sequences; 20% were detected once. 8.4% of the sample belongs to the ten largest clones.

The sequenced material came from PBMCs or a T cell subset sorted from them (not recorded which). This TCR was recovered from an adult woman who had mild COVID-19 (a few samples of this study predate the infection). The sample titles of this study are shuffled in the database, so cell type and time point are left out; the donor was told from shared clones. The V and J segments used are TRBV20-1 and TRBJ2-1; TRBD2 matches 13 bases in the middle. The sequenced DNA: TGCAGTGCGCCAGGACTAGCGGGAGTCGGTGAGCAGTTCTTC. The encoded protein is CSAPGLAGVGEQFF.